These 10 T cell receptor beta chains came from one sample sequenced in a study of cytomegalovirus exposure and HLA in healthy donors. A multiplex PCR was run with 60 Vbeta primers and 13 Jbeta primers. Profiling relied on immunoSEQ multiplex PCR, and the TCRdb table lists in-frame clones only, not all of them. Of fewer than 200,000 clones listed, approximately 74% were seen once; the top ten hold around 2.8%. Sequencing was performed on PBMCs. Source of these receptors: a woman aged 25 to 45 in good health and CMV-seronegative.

The CDR3: CAISEREKYTGELFF. For the CDR3, the DNA is TGTGCCATCAGTGAGCGGGAAAAATACACCGGGGAGCTGTTTTTT. This chain connects TRBV10-3 to TRBJ2-2, with a possible D match to TRBD2 (5 bases). The length of the CDR3 is 15 residues. V was clipped by 2 bases and J by 3 bases, with 10 bases between them. The germline V gene has CDR1 ENHRY and CDR2 SYGVKD.

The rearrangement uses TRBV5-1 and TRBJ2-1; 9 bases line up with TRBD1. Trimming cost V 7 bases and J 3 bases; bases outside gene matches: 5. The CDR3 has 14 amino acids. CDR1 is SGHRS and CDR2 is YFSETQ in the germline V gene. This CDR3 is CASAPTGGYNEQFF. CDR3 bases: TGCGCCAGCGCACCGACAGGGGGCTACAATGAGCAGTTCTTC.

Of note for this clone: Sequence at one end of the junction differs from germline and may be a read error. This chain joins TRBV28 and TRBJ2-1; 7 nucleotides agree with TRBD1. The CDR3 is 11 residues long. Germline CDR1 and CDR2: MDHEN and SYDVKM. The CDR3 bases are TGTGCCAGCAGTCCAACGGGACAGCCTATCTTC. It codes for CASSPTGQPIF.

CDR3 nucleotide sequence: TGTGCCTGGAGTGTGTTAGCGGCCCCCTACGAGCAGTACTTC. Its translation: CAWSVLAAPYEQYF. The chain employs TRBV30 and TRBJ2-7, with D possibly being TRBD2 (6 bases). The CDR3 is 14 amino acids. Germline V gene lookup returns CDR1 GTSNPN and CDR2 SVGIG (reference sequence). V was trimmed by 0 bases and J by 2 bases, leaving 11 bases between them.

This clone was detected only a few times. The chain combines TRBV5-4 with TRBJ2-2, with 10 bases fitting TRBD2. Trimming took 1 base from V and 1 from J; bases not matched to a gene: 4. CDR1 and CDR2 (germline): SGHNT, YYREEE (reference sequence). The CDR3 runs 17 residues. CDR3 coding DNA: TGTGCCAGCAGCTTGCTGTCTAGCGGGGGGAACACCGGGGAGCTGTTTTTT. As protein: CASSLLSSGGNTGELFF.

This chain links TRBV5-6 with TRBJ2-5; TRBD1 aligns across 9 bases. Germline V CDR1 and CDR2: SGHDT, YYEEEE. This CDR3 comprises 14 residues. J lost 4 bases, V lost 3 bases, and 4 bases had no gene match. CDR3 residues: CASSSRQGGETQYF. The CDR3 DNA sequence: TGTGCCAGCAGCTCTCGACAGGGGGGAGAGACCCAGTACTTC.

The CDR3 nucleotides read TGTGCCAGCAGCTTCACAGGGGTTGGGGATACGCAGTATTTT. Translated, it gives CASSFTGVGDTQYF. The genes are TRBV11-1 and TRBJ2-3, with 7 bases that match TRBD1. The CDR3 runs to 14 residues. The germline V gene has CDR1 SGHAT and CDR2 FQDESV (reference sequence). V lost 3 bases and J lost 6; bases outside the gene matches: 6.

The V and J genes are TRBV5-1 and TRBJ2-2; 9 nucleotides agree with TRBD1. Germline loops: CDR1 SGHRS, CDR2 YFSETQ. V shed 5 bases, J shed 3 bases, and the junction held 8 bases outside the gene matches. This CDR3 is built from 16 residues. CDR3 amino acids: CASSKGQGYDTGELFF. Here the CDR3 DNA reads TGCGCCAGCAGTAAAGGACAGGGGTATGACACCGGGGAGCTGTTTTTT.

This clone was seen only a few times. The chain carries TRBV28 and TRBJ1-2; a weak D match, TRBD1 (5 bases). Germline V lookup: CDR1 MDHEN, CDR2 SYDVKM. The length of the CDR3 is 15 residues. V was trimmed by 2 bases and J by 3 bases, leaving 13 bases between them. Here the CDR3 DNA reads TGTGCCAGCAGTTTAGCCCCCCCCAGGGACTATGGCTACACCTTC. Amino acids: CASSLAPPRDYGYTF.

The DNA for the CDR3 is TGTGCCAGCAGCCTACCAGGGGGATGGAATGAGCAGTTCTTC. Translation gives CASSLPGGWNEQFF. The chain carries TRBV9 and TRBJ2-1; TRBD1 matches 7 bases. Germline V gene data show CDR1 as SGDLS and CDR2 as YYNGEE. CDR3 size: 14 residues. The V segment lost 4 bases and the J segment 7 bases; nucleotides outside the gene matches: 8. The full variable domain, with the rest looked up from reference TRBV9 and TRBJ2-1, is DSGVTQTPKHLITATGQRVTLRCSPRSGDLSVYWYQQSLDQGLQFLIQYYNGEERAKGNILERFSAQQFPDLHSELNLSSLELGDSALYFCASSLPGGWNEQFFGPGTRLTVL.